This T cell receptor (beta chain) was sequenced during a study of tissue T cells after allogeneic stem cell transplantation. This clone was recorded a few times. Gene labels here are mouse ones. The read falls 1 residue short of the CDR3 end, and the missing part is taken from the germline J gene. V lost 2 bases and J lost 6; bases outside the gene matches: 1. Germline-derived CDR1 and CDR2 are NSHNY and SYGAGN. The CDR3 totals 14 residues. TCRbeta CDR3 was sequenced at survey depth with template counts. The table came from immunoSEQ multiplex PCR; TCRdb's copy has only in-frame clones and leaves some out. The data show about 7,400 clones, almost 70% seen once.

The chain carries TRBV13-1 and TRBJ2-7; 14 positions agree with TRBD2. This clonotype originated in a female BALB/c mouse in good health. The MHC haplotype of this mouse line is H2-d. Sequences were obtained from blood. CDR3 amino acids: CASSEGLGGLEQYF. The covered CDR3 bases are TGTGCCAGCAGTGAGGGACTGGGGGGGCTTGAACAGTAC.